The 5 T cell receptor beta chains below come from one sample, sequenced in a study of neurological immune-mediated disorders. Each CDR3 protein is one row after TCRdb ran MiXCR on the 5' RACE reads. The sample lists around 62,000 distinct CDR3 sequences, over 4% occurring once. The sequencing sample was made of PBMCs. These receptors all come from a man aged 50-59 years with multiple sclerosis.

V is TRBV5-5 and J is TRBJ2-1; D is possibly TRBD2 (6 bases). Germline V gene data show CDR1 as SGHKS and CDR2 as YYEKEE (reference sequence). Trimming took off 4 bases at V and 2 bases at J, with 13 bases between the two ends. There are 15 residues in the CDR3. The CDR3 DNA is TGTGCCAGCAGCCTCTATAGCGGAACCTACAATGAGCAGTTCTTC. Translating gives CASSLYSGTYNEQFF.

There are many counts of this clonotype. The chain combines TRBV12-3 or TRBV12-4 with TRBJ2-7, with D uncertain. The CDR3 covers 13 residues. Trimming stripped 3 bases from V and 4 bases from J, with 10 bases between. CDR3 nucleotides: TGTGCCAGCAGTTTCGGTCAGCTTTACGAGCAGTACGTC. This codes for CASSFGQLYEQYV.

Ten or more counts support this clonotype. The gene calls are TRBV6-5 and TRBJ2-3, with TRBD2 matching over 9 bases. The CDR3 extends over 15 amino acids. Germline values: CDR1 MNHEY, CDR2 SVGAGI. V dropped 6 bases and J dropped 9; count of bases not matched to a gene: 13. The CDR3 DNA reads TGTGCCAGCAGATCCTCGGCGGGGGGGCTGGGGACGCAGTATTTT. Translation: CASRSSAGGLGTQYF.

This clonotype was picked up many times. The chain carries TRBV5-1 and TRBJ2-1; TRBD1 agrees at 11 bases. CDR1 is SGHRS, CDR2 YFSETQ, per germline. The junction had 3 bases not matched to a gene; V was cut back by 4 bases and J by 6 bases. CDR3 length equals 14 residues. The CDR3 loop is CASSPGQGVNEQFF. CDR3 DNA sequence: TGCGCCAGCAGCCCGGGACAGGGGGTCAATGAGCAGTTCTTC. The full variable domain, its missing parts supplied by reference TRBV5-1 and TRBJ2-1, is KAGVTQTPRYLIKTRGQQVTLSCSPISGHRSVSWYQQTPGQGLQFLFEYFSETQRNKGNFPGRFSGRQFSNSRSEMNVSTLELGDSALYLCASSPGQGVNEQFFGPGTRLTVL.

There are many counts of this clonotype. The chain is built from TRBV11-2 and TRBJ1-1, with unresolved D. This CDR3 has 14 amino acids. The germline gives CDR1 SGHAT, CDR2 FQNNGV. Trimming shortened V by 5 bases and J by 1 base, and 11 bases separated the two germline ends. CDR3 sequence: CASSPGLWNTEAFF. The CDR3 region has the DNA TGTGCCAGCAGCCCGGGCCTCTGGAACACTGAAGCTTTCTTT. The whole variable domain, remainder taken from reference TRBV11-2 and TRBJ1-1, is EAGVAQSPRYKIIEKRQSVAFWCNPISGHATLYWYQQILGQGPKLLIQFQNNGVVDDSQLPKDRFSAERLKGVDSTLKIQPAKLEDSAVYLCASSPGLWNTEAFFGQGTRLTVV.